A single sample gave rise to the 17 T cell receptor beta chains below, sequenced in a study of tumor-infiltrating lymphocytes in oesophageal squamous cell carcinoma. TCRdb redid the calling of the PCR reads with MiXCR, one entry per CDR3 protein. This sample yields about 10,000 distinct CDR3 sequences, of which 50% to 75% are seen a single time; roughly 29% belongs to the top ten. Sequencing was carried out using esophageal tumor tissue. Source of these receptors: a female donor with esophageal squamous cell carcinoma.

This clonotype was recorded many times. This sequence joins TRBV7-9 and TRBJ1-4, with D maybe TRBD1 (6 bases). Trimming removed 1 base at V and 4 bases at J, with 10 bases between. Germline CDR1 and CDR2: SEHNR and FQNEAQ (reference sequence). The CDR3 runs to 15 residues. The CDR3 nucleotides are TGTGCCAGCAGCTTAGACAGGGCCGGTAATGAAAAACTGTTTTTT. The encoded protein is CASSLDRAGNEKLFF.

This clonotype was picked up many times. The gene calls are TRBV7-8 and TRBJ2-5, with D perhaps matching TRBD1 (6 bases). The V gene lost 0 bases and the J gene lost 4 bases, with 12 bases spanning the gap. The CDR3 loop spans 15 amino acids. The germline gives CDR1 SGHVS, CDR2 FQNEAQ. Here the CDR3 DNA reads TGTGCCAGCAGCTTAGCCAGGGGTGGCGGAGAGACCCAGTACTTC. Amino acids: CASSLARGGGETQYF.

The J gene is TRBJ1-6, the V gene TRBV6-8; D unclear. Germline V gene lookup returns CDR1 MNHGY and CDR2 SAAAGT. The CDR3 totals 12 residues. The V end was cut by 6 bases, the J end by 3 bases, with 3 bases between. DNA of the CDR3: TGTGCCAGCAGCAACTATAATTCACCCCTCCACTTT. This sequence encodes CASSNYNSPLHF.

The chain couples TRBV7-8 to TRBJ2-5; 14 bases are a match to TRBD2. The closer fit of TRBJ2-7 to the DNA end suggests the J call may be wrong. The CDR3 is 16 residues long. Germline-derived CDR1 and CDR2 are SGHVS and FQNEAQ. The CDR3 region has the DNA TGTGCCAGCAGCCCCCGGACTAGCGGGAGGACCTACGAGCAGTACTTC. This gives the protein CASSPRTSGRTYEQYF.

This clonotype was seen many times. The chain has TRBV7-2 and TRBJ2-7; D is uncertain. Germline V gives CDR1 SGHTA, CDR2 FQGNSA. V was pared by 0 bases and J by 4 bases, with 7 bases between. CDR3 length: 13 amino acids. The CDR3 region is CASSLAVGYEQYF. CDR3 in DNA: TGTGCCAGCAGCTTAGCGGTAGGGTACGAGCAGTACTTC.

The chain recombines TRBV7-3 with TRBJ2-6; tentatively, D is TRBD1 (6 bases). This CDR3 has 15 amino acids. Deletions cut 5 bases from V and 4 bases from J, with 12 bases between. Germline lookup yields CDR1 SGHTA and CDR2 FQGTGA. The CDR3 protein is CASSVTGSGANVLTF. The CDR3, as DNA: TGTGCCAGCAGCGTCACAGGGAGCGGGGCCAACGTCCTGACTTTC.

V usage is TRBV7-2 and J usage is TRBJ2-7, with 9 bases fitting TRBD1. V lost 0 bases, J lost 3 bases, and 3 bases stayed unmatched. Looked up from germline, CDR1 is SGHTA and CDR2 is FQGNSA. The CDR3 contains 15 residues. The CDR3 DNA reads TGTGCCAGCAGCTTAGCCGGGACAGGGATCTACGAGCAGTACTTC. Translating it yields CASSLAGTGIYEQYF.

This clonotype occurred a few times. The gene calls are TRBV6-1 and TRBJ2-1; 8 nucleotides line up with TRBD1. The DNA end favors TRBJ2-7, so the J call may be wrong. This CDR3 has 15 amino acids. CDR1 MNHNS and CDR2 SASEGT come from the germline V gene. CDR3 amino acids: CASSPTGAPSYEQYF. Written as DNA, the CDR3 is TGTGCCAGCAGCCCGACAGGGGCCCCCTCCTACGAGCAGTACTTC.

V gene TRBV7-2 combines with J gene TRBJ2-5, with D uncertain. The J call could be wrong; TRBJ2-7 is a better fit for the DNA end. This CDR3 has 14 amino acids. The germline V gene has CDR1 SGHTA and CDR2 FQGNSA. DNA of the CDR3: TGTGCCAGCAGCTCCCCGGCAGGACCGTACGAGCAGTACTTC. This encodes CASSSPAGPYEQYF.

This clonotype was seen once. J is TRBJ2-1 and V is TRBV6-1; 7 bases agree with TRBD2. The length of the CDR3 is 15 residues. Germline assignment: CDR1 MNHNS and CDR2 SASEGT. The V segment lost 6 bases and the J segment 6 bases; nucleotides outside the gene matches: 11. The CDR3 loop reads CASSPRAGRGNEQFF. The CDR3 nucleotides read TGTGCCAGCAGCCCTAGGGCGGGGAGGGGCAATGAGCAGTTCTTC.

This clonotype has more than one count but fewer than ten. The CDR3 does not end in the conserved phenylalanine or tryptophan, so this is likely a read error. The DNA is left out, because the CDR3 cannot be placed on it with certainty; the CDR3 is given as TCRdb lists it. The CDR3 here is CASSLDRTYGYTFGS. The V and J genes are TRBV7-2 and TRBJ2-7; TRBD1 reflects the table's D call only, with no check against the DNA. 15 amino acids form the CDR3, both terminal residues included. Germline values: CDR1 SGHTA, CDR2 FQGNSA.

The chain carries TRBV6-5 and TRBJ2-5; 10 bases align to TRBD2. Matching the DNA end better, TRBJ2-1 makes the J call doubtful. Looked up from germline, CDR1 is MNHEY and CDR2 is SVGAGI. The CDR3 has 17 residues. The CDR3 coding sequence is TGTGCCAGCAGTTACCCCTTCGGACTAGCGGCATACAATGAGCAGTTCTTC. This encodes CASSYPFGLAAYNEQFF.

The rearrangement joins TRBV3-1 to TRBJ2-5; perhaps TRBD2 as D (5 bases). The end of the DNA fits TRBJ2-1 better, so the J call may be wrong. Germline CDR1 reads LGHDT; CDR2 reads YNNKEL (reference sequence). The CDR3 consists of 16 residues. The CDR3 DNA sequence: TGTGCCAGCAGCCAAGACCTTTCTAGCAACTACAATGAGCAGTTCTTC. Translating it yields CASSQDLSSNYNEQFF.

The chain employs TRBV7-2 and TRBJ2-7; D may match TRBD1 or TRBD2 (5 bases each). Per the germline V gene, CDR1 is SGHTA and CDR2 is FQGNSA. The CDR3 spans 14 residues. Trimming stripped 1 base from V and 1 base from J, with 8 bases between. CDR3 nucleotide sequence: TGTGCCAGCAGCTTAGTAGAGGGGTCCTACGAGCAGTACTTC. It encodes CASSLVEGSYEQYF.

At least ten counts were recorded for this clonotype. V gene TRBV5-1 combines with J gene TRBJ2-1, with D perhaps matching TRBD2 (5 bases). The CDR3 runs to 13 residues. Trimming removed 4 bases from V and 9 bases from J, with 14 bases in between. The V gene's germline CDR1 is SGHRS and CDR2 YFSETQ. CDR3 protein: CASSLDYSAEQFF. The CDR3 bases are TGCGCCAGCAGCCTCGACTATTCTGCTGAGCAGTTCTTC.

This clonotype turned up a few times. The chain combines TRBV7-2 with TRBJ2-5; the D gene is possibly TRBD2 (5 bases). The CDR3 length is 12 residues. With 1 base removed from V and 11 bases from J, the gap between germline ends came to 11 bases. Germline assignment: CDR1 SGHTA and CDR2 FQGNSA. CDR3 protein: CASSLGELEQYF. The CDR3 DNA is TGTGCCAGCAGCTTAGGGGAGCTTGAGCAGTACTTC.

The chain links TRBV7-6 to TRBJ2-7; D might be TRBD1 (5 bases). The J call is doubtful: the DNA matches TRBJ1-2 better. The CDR3 loop spans 13 amino acids. Per the germline V gene, CDR1 is SGHVS and CDR2 is FNYEAQ. CDR3 coding DNA: TGTGCCAGCAGAAAGCTCGGGGCCTATGGCTACACCTTC. Protein: CASRKLGAYGYTF.